The source of this TCR beta chain is a study of CD8+CD57+ T cells in acquired aplastic anemia. Study-level information: On average, sorted CD4+ and CD8+ cells gave 3.2 ug of DNA. Average CD4+ read depth in healthy donors was around 11 million reads. Study outcomes and limitations: Significance was not reached for CD8+ Simpson's diversity between patients and controls. Some 31 sequences, all CD8+ CDR3, were shared between patients and controls.

Per germline, CDR1 SGHKS and CDR2 YYEKEE (reference sequence). The length of the CDR3 is 15 residues. V lost 4 bases to trimming and J lost 0 bases; unmatched junction nucleotides: 7. Profiling of TCR beta VDJ combinations and CDR3 sequences used genomic DNA as template. TCRdb re-called the reads with MiXCR, one entry per CDR3 protein. The sample records about 420,000 distinct CDR3 sequences, 60% to 80% being singletons. In the case of this clonotype: Its target is not known.

The V gene is TRBV5-5, the J gene TRBJ2-7, with TRBD1 matching 7 bases. This TCR derives from a human donor in good health, serving as a control. Sequenced: sorted CD4+, CD8+, or CD8+CD57+ T cells (not recorded which) from PBMCs. The DNA of the CDR3 is TGTGCCAGCAGCATTTCTGGGACAGACTCCTACGAGCAGTACTTC. Translating it yields CASSISGTDSYEQYF.